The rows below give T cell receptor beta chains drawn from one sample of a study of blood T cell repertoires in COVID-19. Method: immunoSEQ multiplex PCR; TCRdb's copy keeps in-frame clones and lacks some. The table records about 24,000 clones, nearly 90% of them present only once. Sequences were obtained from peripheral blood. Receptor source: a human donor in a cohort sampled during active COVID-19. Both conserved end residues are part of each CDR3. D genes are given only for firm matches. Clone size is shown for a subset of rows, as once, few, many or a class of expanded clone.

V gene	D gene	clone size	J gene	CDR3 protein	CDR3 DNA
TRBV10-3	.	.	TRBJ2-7	CAISDPQGLPPSCF	TGTGCCATCAGTGACCCGCAGGGGCTTCCCCCTTCCTGTTTC
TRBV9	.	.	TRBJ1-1	CASSVGGGMNTEAFF	TGTGCCAGCAGCGTAGGCGGGGGGATGAACACTGAAGCTTTCTTT
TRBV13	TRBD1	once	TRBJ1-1	CASSLGQGWGLNTEAFF	TGTGCCAGCAGCCTTGGACAGGGATGGGGGTTGAACACTGAAGCTTTCTTT
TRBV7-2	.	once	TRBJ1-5	CASSLFRVDQPQHF	TGTGCCAGCAGCTTATTCAGGGTGGATCAGCCCCAGCATTTT
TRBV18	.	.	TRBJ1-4	CASSPGQNLATNEKLFF	TGTGCCAGCTCACCAGGGCAGAACCTTGCAACTAATGAAAAACTGTTTTTT
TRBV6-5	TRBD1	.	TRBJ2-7	CASRDRVGPKQYF	TGTGCCAGCAGGGACAGGGTAGGCCCGAAGCAGTACTTC
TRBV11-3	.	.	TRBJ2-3	CASTASTSSTDTQYF	TGTGCCAGCACCGCCTCGACATCTAGCACAGATACGCAGTATTTT
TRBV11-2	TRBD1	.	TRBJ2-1	CASSTRTGDTNNEQFF	TGTGCCAGCAGCACCCGGACAGGGGACACGAACAATGAGCAGTTCTTC
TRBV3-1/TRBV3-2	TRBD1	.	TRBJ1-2	CASSQAGQGSGYTF	TGTGCCAGCAGCCAGGCGGGACAGGGTTCCGGCTACACCTTC
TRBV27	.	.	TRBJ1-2	CASSLLGSYGYTF	TGTGCCAGCAGTTTATTGGGCTCCTATGGCTACACCTTC
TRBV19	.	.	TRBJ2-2	CASRDTSNTGELFF	TGTGCCAGTAGGGACACCTCGAACACCGGGGAGCTGTTTTTT
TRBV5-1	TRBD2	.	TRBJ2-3	CASSGSGESTDTQYF	TGCGCCAGCAGCGGAAGCGGGGAAAGCACAGATACGCAGTATTTT
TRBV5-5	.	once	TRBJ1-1	CASSSDTLPEAFF	TGTGCCAGCAGCTCGGACACCCTGCCTGAAGCTTTCTTT
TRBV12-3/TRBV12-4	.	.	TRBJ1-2	CASSRGQYYGYTF	TGTGCCAGCAGCCGAGGACAGTACTATGGCTACACCTTC
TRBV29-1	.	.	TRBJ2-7	CSVVGLGLYEQYF	TGCAGCGTTGTCGGCCTAGGTCTTTACGAGCAGTACTTC
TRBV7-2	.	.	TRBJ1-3	CASSPGHHYSGNTIYF	TGTGCCAGCAGCCCAGGGCACCACTACTCTGGAAACACCATATATTTT
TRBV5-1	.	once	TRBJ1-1	CASSPDGQPNTEAFF	TGCGCCAGCAGCCCGGACGGACAACCTAACACTGAAGCTTTCTTT
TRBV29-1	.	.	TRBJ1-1	CSVRRTDNTEAFF	TGCAGCGTTAGAAGGACAGATAACACTGAAGCTTTCTTT
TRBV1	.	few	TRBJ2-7	CTSSHPRREQYF	TGCACCAGCAGCCATCCCCGTCGCGAGCAGTACTTC
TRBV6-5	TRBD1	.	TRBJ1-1	CASSPPGQVTEAFF	TGTGCCAGCAGTCCCCCGGGACAGGTAACTGAAGCTTTCTTT
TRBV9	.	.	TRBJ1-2	CASSVEVGQTNYGYTF	TGTGCCAGCAGCGTAGAAGTAGGACAAACTAACTATGGCTACACCTTC
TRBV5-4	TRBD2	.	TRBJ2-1	CASSPTSGASNEQFF	TGTGCCAGCAGCCCGACTAGCGGGGCAAGCAATGAGCAGTTCTTC
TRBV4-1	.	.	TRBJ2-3	CASSPRGVAGTDTQYF	TGCGCCAGCAGCCCCCGGGGAGTAGCGGGCACAGATACGCAGTATTTT
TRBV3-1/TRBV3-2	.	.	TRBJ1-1	CASSQVPGPTEAFF	TGTGCCAGCAGCCAAGTTCCAGGGCCGACTGAAGCTTTCTTT
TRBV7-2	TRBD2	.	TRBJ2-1	CASRPSTSGRWNEQFF	TGTGCCAGCAGACCTTCGACTAGCGGGAGATGGAATGAGCAGTTCTTC
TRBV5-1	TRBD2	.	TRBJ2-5	CASSLVLRGGGPGEETQYF	TGCGCCAGCAGCTTGGTTCTGCGGGGGGGCGGGCCCGGTGAAGAGACCCAGTACTTC
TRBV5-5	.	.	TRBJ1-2	CASSSTANYGYTF	TGTGCCAGCAGCTCGACTGCTAACTATGGCTACACCTTC
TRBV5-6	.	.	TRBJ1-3	CASSSTGGETGNTIYF	TGTGCCAGCAGCTCCACGGGGGGAGAAACTGGAAACACCATATATTTT
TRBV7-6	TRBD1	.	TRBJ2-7	CASSLASGGQGALSPYEQYF	TGTGCCAGCAGCTTAGCCTCTGGGGGACAGGGGGCGTTATCGCCCTACGAGCAGTACTTC
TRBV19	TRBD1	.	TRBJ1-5	CASSQDRQQPQHF	TGTGCCAGTAGCCAGGACAGGCAGCAGCCCCAGCATTTT
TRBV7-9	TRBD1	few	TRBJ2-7	CASSSAGTGDYEQYF	TGTGCCAGCAGCTCAGCGGGGACAGGGGACTACGAGCAGTACTTC
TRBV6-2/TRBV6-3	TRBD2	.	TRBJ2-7	CASSAAGGSYEQYF	TGTGCCAGCAGTGCCGCGGGCGGGAGCTACGAGCAGTACTTC
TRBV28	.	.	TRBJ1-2	CASSWEGYGYTF	TGTGCCAGCTCCTGGGAGGGCTATGGCTACACCTTC
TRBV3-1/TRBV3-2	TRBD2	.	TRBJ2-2	CASSQDYGGTSGTNTGELFF	TGTGCCAGCAGCCAAGATTACGGGGGGACTAGCGGGACGAACACCGGGGAGCTGTTTTTT
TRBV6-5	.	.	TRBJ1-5	CASSFSGLNQPQHF	TGTGCCAGCAGTTTTTCGGGTCTAAATCAGCCCCAGCATTTT
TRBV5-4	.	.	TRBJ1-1	CASSLIRGGYTEAFF	TGTGCCAGCAGCCTAATTCGGGGGGGATACACTGAAGCTTTCTTT
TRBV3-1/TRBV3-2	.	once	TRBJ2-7	CASSQAASSPYEQYF	TGTGCCAGCAGCCAAGCGGCTAGTTCTCCCTACGAGCAGTACTTC
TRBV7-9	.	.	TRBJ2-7	CASSLARSLLF	TGTGCCAGCAGCTTAGCGAGGAGCCTCTTATTC
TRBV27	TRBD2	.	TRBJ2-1	CASSLAGTSGTYNEQFF	TGTGCCAGCAGTCTAGCCGGGACTAGCGGGACCTACAATGAGCAGTTCTTC
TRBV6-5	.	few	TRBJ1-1	CASSYSRSTEAFF	TGTGCCAGCAGTTATTCCCGGAGCACTGAAGCTTTCTTT